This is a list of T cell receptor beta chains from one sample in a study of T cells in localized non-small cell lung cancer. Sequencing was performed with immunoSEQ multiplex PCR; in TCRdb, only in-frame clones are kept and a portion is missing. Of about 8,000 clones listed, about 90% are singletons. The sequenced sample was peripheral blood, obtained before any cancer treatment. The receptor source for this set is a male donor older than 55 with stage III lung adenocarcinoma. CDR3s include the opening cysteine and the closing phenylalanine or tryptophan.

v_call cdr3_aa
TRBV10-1 CASSERLNYGYTF
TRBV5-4 CASSRRVYNEQFF
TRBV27 CASSLFGLAASSYEQYF
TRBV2 CASPAVPLVEQYF
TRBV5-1 CASSAGGGEKLFF
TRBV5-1 CASSSRDRGSSPLHF
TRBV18 CASSPPGETQYF
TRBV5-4 CASSSPRGQETQYF
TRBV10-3 CAISESSADNEQFF
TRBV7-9 CASSYRAGGWNNEQFF
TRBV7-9 CASSSQQASGTEAFF
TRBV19 CASSSRLGDGQPQHF
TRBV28 CASSLGQGTSAQPQHF
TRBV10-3 CAISESPGGSEQYF
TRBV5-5 CASSHTPRGDDEQFF
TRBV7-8 CASSQGRDTEAFF
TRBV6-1 CATLRAGGNQPQHF
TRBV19 CASSIQGSGGYTF
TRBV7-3 CASSTSNTGELFF
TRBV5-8 CASSLGQGTTGELFF
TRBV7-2 CASSLAGQGGVQPQHF
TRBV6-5 CASRDRGNQPQHF
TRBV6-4 CASSDSAGSYNEQFF
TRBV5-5 CASSLRLAVYNEQFF
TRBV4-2 CASSQADRAEGYTF
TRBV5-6 CASSLPGQYNEQFF
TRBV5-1 CASSYRAQGQFF
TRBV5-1 CASSIRTSGNTGELFF
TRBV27 CASSGGIYEQYF
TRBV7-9 CASSPEGQGTYEQYF
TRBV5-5 CASSRGPGTGERSNQPQHF
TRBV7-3 CASSPRTSGRSYNEQFF
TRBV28 CASSLWRADDTEAFF
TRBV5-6 CASSQWTSDNEQFF
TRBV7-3 CASSLMVNTGELFF
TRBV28 CASSPLNLVNEQFF
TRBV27 CASSGRGGFGYTF
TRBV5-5 CASSPTGALVTEAFF
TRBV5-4 CASSLVMGTEAFF
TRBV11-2 CASSLMDRGTDTQYF
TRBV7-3 CASSLTYGTDTQYF
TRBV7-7 CASSSPGQGNYGYTF
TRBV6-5 CASSELDNTGELFF
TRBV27 CASSLWGGHGYTF
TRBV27 CASSSGLAGNNEQFF
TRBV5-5 CASSLGTGSEKLFF
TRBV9 CASNQGDSDYGYTF
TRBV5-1 CASTKLITLGSANYGYTF
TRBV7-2 CASSLGAGVGNEQFF
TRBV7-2 CASSWQGNTGELFF
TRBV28 CASRPSVGGFGNQPQHF
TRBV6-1 CASRPDPGANVLTF
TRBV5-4 CASSFVGAGVETQYF
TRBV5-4 CASSLGPMNTEAFF
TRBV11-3 CASSLVGFYGANVLTF
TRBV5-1 CASSPTRNTEAFF
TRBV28 CASSFMSADNEQFF
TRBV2 CASSEDSGRSNEQFF
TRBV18 CASSLDLEGEKLFF